The present entry profiles one T cell receptor beta chain with its context. Its specificity is not known. TCRdb itself ran the RT-PCR reads through MiXCR, one entry per CDR3 protein. The sample shows hundreds of thousands of distinct CDR3 sequences, over 9.5% of them seen only once. The data are from a study of response to subunit inactivated influenza vaccine. The germline V and J ends were trimmed by 8 bases and 9 bases, with 26 bases remaining between them. Germline V gene data show CDR1 as MDHEN and CDR2 as SYDVKM. CDR3 size: 16 residues. Broader study findings: It was the authors' suggestion that each seasonal influenza vaccination recruits few new T cells.

This clonotype was obtained from a man aged 45-60 years who received an inactivated influenza vaccine. The sample consisted of PBMCs from blood, taken about 6 weeks after vaccination. The genes are TRBV28 and TRBJ2-1; D might be TRBD2 (6 bases). Here the CDR3 DNA reads TGTGCCAGCTCCCCCTCTATGGTCTTAGTGGGGGGTGAGCAGTTCTTC. It yields the protein CASSPSMVLVGGEQFF.